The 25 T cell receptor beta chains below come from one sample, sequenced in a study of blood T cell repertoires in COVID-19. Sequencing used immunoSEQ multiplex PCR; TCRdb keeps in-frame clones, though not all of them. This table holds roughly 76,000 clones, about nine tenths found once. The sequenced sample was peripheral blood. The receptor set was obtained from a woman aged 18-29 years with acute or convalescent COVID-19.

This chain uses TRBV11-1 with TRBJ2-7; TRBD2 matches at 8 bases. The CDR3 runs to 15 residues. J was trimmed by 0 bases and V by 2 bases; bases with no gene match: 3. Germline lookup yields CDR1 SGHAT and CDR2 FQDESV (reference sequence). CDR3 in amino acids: CASSLSGGSSYEQYF. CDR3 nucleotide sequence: TGTGCCAGCAGCTTATCGGGGGGGAGCTCCTACGAGCAGTACTTC.

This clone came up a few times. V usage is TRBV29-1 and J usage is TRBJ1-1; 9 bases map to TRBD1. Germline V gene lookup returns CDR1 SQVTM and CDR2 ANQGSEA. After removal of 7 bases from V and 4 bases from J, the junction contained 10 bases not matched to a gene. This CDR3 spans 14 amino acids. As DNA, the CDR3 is TGCAGCGCTGGACCTCGGGACAGGGCCACTGAAGCTTTCTTT. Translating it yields CSAGPRDRATEAFF.

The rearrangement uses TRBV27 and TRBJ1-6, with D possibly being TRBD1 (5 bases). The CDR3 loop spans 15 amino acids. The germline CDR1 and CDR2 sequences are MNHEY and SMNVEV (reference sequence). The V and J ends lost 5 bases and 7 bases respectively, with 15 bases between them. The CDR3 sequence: CASSPTGGVNSPLHF. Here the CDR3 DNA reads TGTGCCAGCAGTCCCACCGGGGGGGTCAATTCACCCCTCCACTTT.

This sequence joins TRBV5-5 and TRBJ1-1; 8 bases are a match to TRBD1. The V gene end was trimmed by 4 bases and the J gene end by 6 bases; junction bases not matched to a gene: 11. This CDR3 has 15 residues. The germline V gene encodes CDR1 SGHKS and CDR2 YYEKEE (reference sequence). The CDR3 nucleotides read TGTGCCAGCAGCCCGAACGGACAGGGCTCCTCTGAAGCTTTCTTT. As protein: CASSPNGQGSSEAFF.

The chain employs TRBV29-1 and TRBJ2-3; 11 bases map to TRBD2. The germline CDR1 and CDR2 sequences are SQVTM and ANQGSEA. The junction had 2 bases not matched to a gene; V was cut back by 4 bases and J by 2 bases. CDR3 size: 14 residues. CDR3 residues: CSVAGLAVTDTQYF. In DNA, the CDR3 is TGCAGCGTTGCGGGACTAGCGGTCACAGATACGCAGTATTTT.

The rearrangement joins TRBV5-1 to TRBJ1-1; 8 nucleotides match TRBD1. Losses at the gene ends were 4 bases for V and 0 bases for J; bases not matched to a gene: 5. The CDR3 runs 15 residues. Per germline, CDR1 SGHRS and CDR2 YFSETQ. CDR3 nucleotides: TGCGCCAGCAGCAGCCGACAGGGGATGAACACTGAAGCTTTCTTT. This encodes CASSSRQGMNTEAFF.

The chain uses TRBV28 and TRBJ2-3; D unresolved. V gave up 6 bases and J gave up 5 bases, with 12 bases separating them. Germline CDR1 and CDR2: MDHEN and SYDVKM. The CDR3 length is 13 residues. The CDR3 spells CASSRNLLDTQYF. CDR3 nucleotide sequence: TGTGCCAGCAGCCGCAACCTACTAGATACGCAGTATTTT. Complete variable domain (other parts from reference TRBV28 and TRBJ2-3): DVKVTQSSRYLVKRTGEKVFLECVQDMDHENMFWYRQDPGLGLRLIYFSYDVKMKEKGDIPEGYSVSREKKERFSLILESASTNQTSMYLCASSRNLLDTQYFGPGTRLTVL.

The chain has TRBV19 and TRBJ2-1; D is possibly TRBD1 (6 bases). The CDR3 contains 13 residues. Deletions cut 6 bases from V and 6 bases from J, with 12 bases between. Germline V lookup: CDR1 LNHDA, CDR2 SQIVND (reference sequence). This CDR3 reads CASRETGINEQFF. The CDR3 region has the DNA TGTGCCAGTAGAGAGACAGGAATCAATGAGCAGTTCTTC. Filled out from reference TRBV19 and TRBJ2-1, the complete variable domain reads DGGITQSPKYLFRKEGQNVTLSCEQNLNHDAMYWYRQDPGQGLRLIYYSQIVNDFQKGDIAEGYSVSREKKESFPLTVTSAQKNPTAFYLCASRETGINEQFFGPGTRLTVL.

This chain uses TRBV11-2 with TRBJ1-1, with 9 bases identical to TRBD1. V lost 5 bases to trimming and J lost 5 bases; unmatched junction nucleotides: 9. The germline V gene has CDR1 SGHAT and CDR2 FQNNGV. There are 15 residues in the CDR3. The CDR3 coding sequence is TGTGCCAGCAGCCAAGGACAGGGGTACAAGACTGAAGCTTTCTTT. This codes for CASSQGQGYKTEAFF.

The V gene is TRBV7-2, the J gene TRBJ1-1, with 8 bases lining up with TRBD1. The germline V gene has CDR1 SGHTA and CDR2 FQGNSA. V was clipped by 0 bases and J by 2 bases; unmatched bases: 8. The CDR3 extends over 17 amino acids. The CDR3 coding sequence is TGTGCCAGCAGCTTAGCCGACGGGACAGGCTACAACACTGAAGCTTTCTTT. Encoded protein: CASSLADGTGYNTEAFF.

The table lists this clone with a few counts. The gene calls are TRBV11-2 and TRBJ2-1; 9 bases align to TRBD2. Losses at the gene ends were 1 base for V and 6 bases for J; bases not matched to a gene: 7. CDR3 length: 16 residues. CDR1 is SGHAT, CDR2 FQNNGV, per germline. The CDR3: CASSLAPWGLANEQFF. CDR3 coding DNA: TGTGCCAGCAGCTTAGCCCCCTGGGGACTAGCCAATGAGCAGTTCTTC.

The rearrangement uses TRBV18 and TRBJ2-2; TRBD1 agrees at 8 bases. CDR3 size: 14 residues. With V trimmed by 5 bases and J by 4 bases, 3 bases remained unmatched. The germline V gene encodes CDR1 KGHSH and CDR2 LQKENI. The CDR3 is CASSTGGPTGELFF. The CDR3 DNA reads TGTGCCAGCTCAACAGGGGGGCCCACCGGGGAGCTGTTTTTT. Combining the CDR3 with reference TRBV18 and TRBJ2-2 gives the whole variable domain NAGVMQNPRHLVRRRGQEARLRCSPMKGHSHVYWYRQLPEEGLKFMVYLQKENIIDESGMPKERFSAEFPKEGPSILRIQQVVRGDSAAYFCASSTGGPTGELFFGEGSRLTVL.

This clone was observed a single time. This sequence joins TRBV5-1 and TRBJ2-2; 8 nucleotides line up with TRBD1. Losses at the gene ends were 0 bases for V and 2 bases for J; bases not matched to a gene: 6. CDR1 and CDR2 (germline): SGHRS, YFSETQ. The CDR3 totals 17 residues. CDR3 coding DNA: TGCGCCAGCAGCTTGGGTGCAGGGGGCTATAACACCGGGGAGCTGTTTTTT. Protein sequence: CASSLGAGGYNTGELFF.

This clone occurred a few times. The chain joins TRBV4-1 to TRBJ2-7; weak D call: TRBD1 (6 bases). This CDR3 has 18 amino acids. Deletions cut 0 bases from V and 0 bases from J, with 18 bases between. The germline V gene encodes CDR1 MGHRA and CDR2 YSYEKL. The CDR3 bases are TGCGCCAGCAGCCAAGATCAAACAGGGACCCACAGCTCCTACGAGCAGTACTTC. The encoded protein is CASSQDQTGTHSSYEQYF.

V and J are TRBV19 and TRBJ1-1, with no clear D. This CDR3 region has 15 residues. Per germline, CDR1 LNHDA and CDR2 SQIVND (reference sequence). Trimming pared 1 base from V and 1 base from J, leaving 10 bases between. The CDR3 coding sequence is TGTGCCAGTAGTATAGTCGGGGAGGGGAACACTGAAGCTTTCTTT. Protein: CASSIVGEGNTEAFF.

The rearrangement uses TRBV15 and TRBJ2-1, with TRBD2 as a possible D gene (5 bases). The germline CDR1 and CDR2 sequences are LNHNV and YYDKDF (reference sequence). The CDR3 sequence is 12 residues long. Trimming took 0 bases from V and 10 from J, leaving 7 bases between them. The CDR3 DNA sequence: TGTGCCACCAGCAGAGAGGTAGCGGAGCAGTTCTTC. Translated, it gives CATSREVAEQFF.

This CDR3 reads CAWSVTRDSNNSPLHF. CDR3 coding DNA: TGTGCCTGGAGTGTAACCAGGGACAGCAATAATTCACCCCTCCACTTT. The chain joins TRBV30 to TRBJ1-6; 7 nucleotides align to TRBD1. The junction had 7 bases not matched to a gene; V was cut back by 0 bases and J by 5 bases. The CDR3 length is 16 residues. Germline V CDR1 and CDR2: GTSNPN, SVGIG (reference sequence). The whole variable domain, filled in from reference TRBV30 and TRBJ1-6, reads SQTIHQWPATLVQPVGSPLSLECTVEGTSNPNLYWYRQAAGRGLQLLFYSVGIGQISSEVPQNLSASRPQDRQFILSSKKLLLSDSGFYLCAWSVTRDSNNSPLHFGNGTRLTVT.

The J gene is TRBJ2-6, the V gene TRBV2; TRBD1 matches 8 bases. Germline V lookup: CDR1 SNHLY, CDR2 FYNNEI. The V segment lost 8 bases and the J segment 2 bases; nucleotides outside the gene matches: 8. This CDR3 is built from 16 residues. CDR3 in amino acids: CASGQGANPGANVLTF. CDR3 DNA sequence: TGTGCCAGCGGTCAGGGGGCAAATCCTGGGGCCAACGTCCTGACTTTC. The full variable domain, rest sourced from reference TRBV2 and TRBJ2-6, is EPEVTQTPSHQVTQMGQEVILRCVPISNHLYFYWYRQILGQKVEFLVSFYNNEISEKSEIFDDQFSVERPDGSNFTLKIRSTKLEDSAMYFCASGQGANPGANVLTFGAGSRLTVL.

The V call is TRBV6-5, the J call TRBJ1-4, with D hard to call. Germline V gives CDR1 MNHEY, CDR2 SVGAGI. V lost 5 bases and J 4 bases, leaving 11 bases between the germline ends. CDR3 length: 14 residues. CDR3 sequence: CASSRGVYNEKLFF. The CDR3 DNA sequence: TGTGCCAGCAGTCGCGGGGTTTATAATGAAAAACTGTTTTTT.

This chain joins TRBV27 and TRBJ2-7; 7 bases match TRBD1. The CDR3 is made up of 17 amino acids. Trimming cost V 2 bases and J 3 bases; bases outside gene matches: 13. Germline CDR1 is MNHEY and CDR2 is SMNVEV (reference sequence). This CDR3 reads CASSLKYPTGIFYEQYF. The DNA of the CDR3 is TGTGCCAGCAGTTTAAAATACCCGACAGGGATTTTCTACGAGCAGTACTTC.

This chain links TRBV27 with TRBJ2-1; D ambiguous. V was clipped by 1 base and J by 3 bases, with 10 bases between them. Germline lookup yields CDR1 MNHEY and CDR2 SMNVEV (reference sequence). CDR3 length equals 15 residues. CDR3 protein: CASSLWSLDYNEQFF. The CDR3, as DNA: TGTGCCAGCAGTTTATGGAGCTTGGACTACAATGAGCAGTTCTTC.

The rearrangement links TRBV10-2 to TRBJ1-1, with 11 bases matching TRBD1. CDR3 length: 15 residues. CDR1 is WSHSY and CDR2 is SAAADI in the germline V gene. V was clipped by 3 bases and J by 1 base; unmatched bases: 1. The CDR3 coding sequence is TGCGCCAGCAGTGACGGGACAGGGGGGAACACTGAAGCTTTCTTT. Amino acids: CASSDGTGGNTEAFF.

The CDR3 is CASSQGGRLAGGHTDTQYF. CDR3 in DNA: TGTGCCAGTAGCCAAGGAGGGAGACTAGCGGGGGGCCACACAGATACGCAGTATTTT. The chain combines TRBV19 with TRBJ2-3; TRBD2 aligns across 13 bases. The V segment lost 6 bases and the J segment 2 bases; nucleotides outside the gene matches: 14. Germline CDR1 and CDR2: LNHDA and SQIVND (reference sequence). The CDR3 runs to 19 residues.

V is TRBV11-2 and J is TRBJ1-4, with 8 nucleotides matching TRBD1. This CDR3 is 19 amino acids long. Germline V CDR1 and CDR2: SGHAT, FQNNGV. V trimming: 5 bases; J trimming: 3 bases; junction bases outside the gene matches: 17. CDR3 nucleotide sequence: TGTGCCAGCAGCCGCCTTTCCGGGGCAGGGGGCACGGCTAATGAAAAACTGTTTTTT. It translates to CASSRLSGAGGTANEKLFF.

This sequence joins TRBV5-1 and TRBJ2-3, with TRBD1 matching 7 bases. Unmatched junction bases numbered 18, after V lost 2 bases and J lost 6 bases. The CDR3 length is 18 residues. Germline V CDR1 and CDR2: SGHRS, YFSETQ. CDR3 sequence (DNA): TGCGCCAGCAGCTTATCAGCCGGACAGGAGGATACCGCTGATACGCAGTATTTT. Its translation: CASSLSAGQEDTADTQYF.